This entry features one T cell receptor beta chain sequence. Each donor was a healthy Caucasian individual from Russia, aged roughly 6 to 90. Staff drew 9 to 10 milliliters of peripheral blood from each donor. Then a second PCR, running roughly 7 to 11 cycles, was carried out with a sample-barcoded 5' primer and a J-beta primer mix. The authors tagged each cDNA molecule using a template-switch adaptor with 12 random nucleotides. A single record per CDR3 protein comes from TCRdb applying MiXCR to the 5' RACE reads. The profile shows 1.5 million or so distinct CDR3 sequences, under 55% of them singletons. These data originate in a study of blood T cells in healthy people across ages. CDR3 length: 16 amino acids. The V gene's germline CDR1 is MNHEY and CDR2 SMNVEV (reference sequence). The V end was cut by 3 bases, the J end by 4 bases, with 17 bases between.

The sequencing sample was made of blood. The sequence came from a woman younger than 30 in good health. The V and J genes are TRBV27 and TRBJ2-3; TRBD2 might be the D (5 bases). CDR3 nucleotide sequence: TGTGCCAGCAGTTTCTTAGACGGGATCCTCGCAGATACGCAGTATTTT. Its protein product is CASSFLDGILADTQYF.